This T cell receptor beta chain emerged from a study of spatial heterogeneity in lung cancer. Indicated time point: sample taken at primary tumor resection. Sequencing was performed on whole RNA extracted from tumor and nontumor lung tissue, or from frozen PBMC, and the material was left unsorted. By its share, this clonotype is medium-sized. This CDR3 contains 14 residues. Trimming removed 6 bases from V and 6 bases from J; junction bases left unmatched: 7. The library protocol tagged each TCR cDNA with a unique molecular identifier. Via MiXCR, TCRdb re-called the 5' RACE reads, giving one row per CDR3 protein. The sample has a few thousand distinct CDR3 sequences; approximately 4% are singletons.

This rearrangement joins TRBV12-3 or TRBV12-4 to TRBJ2-2; 7 positions match TRBD1. The receptor was derived from a male donor with early-stage non-small cell lung cancer. Sequencing used normal lung tissue next to the tumor, obtained at surgery. CDR3 amino acids: CASRRDRAPGELFF. The DNA of the CDR3 is TGTGCCAGCAGGCGTGACAGGGCCCCCGGGGAGCTGTTTTTT.